This T cell receptor (beta chain) was sequenced during a study of cytomegalovirus exposure and HLA in healthy donors. PCR was performed using 60 Vbeta and 13 Jbeta primers. Sequenced by immunoSEQ multiplex PCR; TCRdb stores in-frame clones only, minus some. The sample carries 80,000 to 95,000 clones, 86% recorded once. Germline values: CDR1 MNHEY, CDR2 SVGAGI. V was shortened by 8 bases and J by 4 bases, with 16 bases between the two germline ends. The CDR3 extends over 14 amino acids. This TCR came from a young man in good health and CMV-seropositive. This sequence joins TRBV6-5 and TRBJ2-3; no firm D call. Sequences were obtained from PBMCs. CDR3 region: CASRVAQVSDTQYF. The CDR3 region has the DNA TGTGCCAGCCGGGTGGCGCAAGTTTCAGATACGCAGTATTTT.